Each of the 15 T cell receptor beta chains below was sequenced from the same sample in a study of OX40 agonist ivuxolimab in advanced cancers. TCRdb's copy holds only in-frame clones and misses some; the assay was immunoSEQ multiplex PCR. The sample holds approximately 24,000 clones, less than 90% seen once. The material sequenced was CD4+ or CD8+ T cells sorted from blood, taken in a trial of the OX40 agonist ivuxolimab. The receptors were sampled from an adult with an advanced solid tumor such as melanoma, head and neck, liver or kidney cancer.

V is TRBV19 and J is TRBJ2-4; 8 bases fit TRBD1. CDR3 length: 14 residues. The V gene end was trimmed by 6 bases and the J gene end by 8 bases; junction bases not matched to a gene: 9. From germline, CDR1 is LNHDA and CDR2 SQIVND (reference sequence). This CDR3 reads CASRDFGQGDIQYF. The CDR3, as DNA: TGTGCCAGTAGGGATTTTGGACAGGGAGACATTCAGTACTTC.

This clone was detected only once. The chain couples TRBV5-1 to TRBJ2-5, with 9 bases aligning to TRBD1. Trimming at V came to 4 bases and at J to 5 bases, leaving 3 bases not matched to a gene. The CDR3 spans 13 residues. Germline lookup yields CDR1 SGHRS and CDR2 YFSETQ. In DNA form, the CDR3 reads TGCGCCAGCAGCACAGGGGGCTGGGAGACCCAGTACTTC. It codes for CASSTGGWETQYF.

The V gene is TRBV19, the J gene TRBJ1-5; no definite D call. The CDR3 is 16 residues long. V shed 3 bases and J shed 2 bases, with 14 bases lying between them. Per germline, CDR1 LNHDA and CDR2 SQIVND (reference sequence). The CDR3 is CASSMGRAGGNQPQHF. CDR3 in DNA: TGTGCCAGTAGTATGGGAAGGGCTGGGGGCAATCAGCCCCAGCATTTT.

The gene calls are TRBV29-1 and TRBJ2-7, with 9 bases aligning to TRBD1. V gave up 6 bases and J gave up 1 base; unmatched junction bases: 4. There are 13 residues in the CDR3. Looked up from germline, CDR1 is SQVTM and CDR2 is ANQGSEA. The CDR3 region has the DNA TGCAGCGTGGGAGGGACAGGGTCCTACGAGCAGTACTTC. It encodes CSVGGTGSYEQYF.

This sequence joins TRBV5-1 and TRBJ2-2; 13 bases are shared with TRBD2. V shed 1 base and J 2 bases; nucleotides not matched to a gene: 2. This CDR3 has 17 residues. Looked up from germline, CDR1 is SGHRS and CDR2 is YFSETQ. The CDR3 bases are TGCGCCAGCAGCTTGACTAGCGGGGGGGCAAACACCGGGGAGCTGTTTTTT. Its protein is CASSLTSGGANTGELFF. Full variable domain (remainder filled in from reference TRBV5-1 and TRBJ2-2): KAGVTQTPRYLIKTRGQQVTLSCSPISGHRSVSWYQQTPGQGLQFLFEYFSETQRNKGNFPGRFSGRQFSNSRSEMNVSTLELGDSALYLCASSLTSGGANTGELFFGEGSRLTVL.

The gene calls are TRBV29-1 and TRBJ2-3, with D possibly TRBD1 on 6 matching bases. Germline V gene sequence: CDR1 SQVTM, CDR2 ANQGSEA. The CDR3 totals 12 residues. Between the trimmed V and J ends, which lost 5 bases and 4 bases, there was a span of 10 bases. In DNA form, the CDR3 reads TGCAGCGTTTCCACAGGGTCAGATACGCAGTATTTT. Amino acids: CSVSTGSDTQYF.

The chain employs TRBV7-8 and TRBJ1-1, with D tentatively TRBD1 (6 bases). Germline V gene sequence: CDR1 SGHVS, CDR2 FQNEAQ. V was shortened by 3 bases and J by 2 bases, with 13 bases between the two germline ends. This CDR3 comprises 15 residues. The CDR3 nucleotides are TGTGCCAGCAGCTTTGGAGGGGGAGCAAACACTGAAGCTTTCTTT. It translates to CASSFGGGANTEAFF.

V usage is TRBV4-3 and J usage is TRBJ2-4; no definite D call. The CDR3 consists of 18 residues. Germline loops: CDR1 LGHNA, CDR2 YSLEER. V lost 0 bases, J lost 3 bases, and 18 bases lay in between. The CDR3 DNA sequence: TGCGCCAGCAGCCAAGATCCCGCAGGTCCGGGTGGCAAAAACATTCAGTACTTC. As protein: CASSQDPAGPGGKNIQYF.

The chain has TRBV19 and TRBJ2-1, with D unclear. V was clipped by 5 bases and J by 6 bases, with 8 bases between them. Germline CDR1 LNHDA, CDR2 SQIVND (reference sequence). The CDR3 runs 12 residues. As DNA, the CDR3 is TGTGCCAGTAGTTCCGGCTTCAATGAGCAGTTCTTC. It translates to CASSSGFNEQFF.

This clone was picked up a small number of times. The V call is TRBV13, the J call TRBJ1-2; D is possibly TRBD1 (5 bases). The CDR3 contains 17 residues. Germline V gives CDR1 PRHDT, CDR2 FYEKMQ (reference sequence). Trimming shortened V by 0 bases and J by 0 bases, and 14 bases separated the two germline ends. The CDR3 nucleotides are TGTGCCAGCAGCTTAGGTCGGGGGGTGGCGTCTAACTATGGCTACACCTTC. Residues: CASSLGRGVASNYGYTF.

This rearrangement joins TRBV7-6 to TRBJ2-2; D is unclear. The V and J ends lost 1 base and 6 bases respectively, with 9 bases between them. Germline-derived CDR1 and CDR2 are SGHVS and FNYEAQ. CDR3 size: 14 residues. The CDR3 nucleotides read TGTGCCAGCAGCTTAGGGTTTAGGGCCGGGGAGCTGTTTTTT. Encoded protein: CASSLGFRAGELFF.

The chain couples TRBV5-1 to TRBJ1-1, with TRBD1 matching 7 bases. CDR1 is SGHRS and CDR2 is YFSETQ in the germline V gene. The CDR3 covers 14 residues. V shed 3 bases, J shed 5 bases, and the junction held 7 bases outside the gene matches. This CDR3 reads CASSWDSKVTEAFF. The DNA for the CDR3 is TGCGCCAGCAGCTGGGACAGTAAGGTAACTGAAGCTTTCTTT.

The chain couples TRBV11-1 to TRBJ1-1, with D hard to call. Trimming left V 6 bases short and J 5 bases short, with 16 bases between. CDR3 size: 14 residues. Germline loops: CDR1 SGHAT, CDR2 FQDESV (reference sequence). The CDR3: CASRETGGTTEAFF. DNA for the CDR3: TGTGCCAGCAGAGAGACCGGCGGAACAACTGAAGCTTTCTTT.

This clone was observed a handful of times. In DNA, the CDR3 is TGTGCCAGCAGCTTAGGGCTAGCGGGGGGATACTCCTACAATGAGCAGTTCTTC. Translation gives CASSLGLAGGYSYNEQFF. The gene calls are TRBV7-6 and TRBJ2-1; 11 bases are a match to TRBD2. From germline, CDR1 is SGHVS and CDR2 FNYEAQ. V lost 1 base to trimming and J lost 0 bases; unmatched junction nucleotides: 5. The CDR3 sequence is 18 residues long.

The chain recombines TRBV2 with TRBJ1-6; D remains unclear. CDR1 is SNHLY and CDR2 is FYNNEI in the germline V gene. The CDR3 length is 15 residues. Trimming removed 5 bases from V and 1 base from J, with 9 bases in between. CDR3 sequence: CASSPTSSYNSPLHF. The CDR3, as DNA: TGTGCCAGCAGTCCCACATCTTCCTATAATTCACCCCTCCACTTT.